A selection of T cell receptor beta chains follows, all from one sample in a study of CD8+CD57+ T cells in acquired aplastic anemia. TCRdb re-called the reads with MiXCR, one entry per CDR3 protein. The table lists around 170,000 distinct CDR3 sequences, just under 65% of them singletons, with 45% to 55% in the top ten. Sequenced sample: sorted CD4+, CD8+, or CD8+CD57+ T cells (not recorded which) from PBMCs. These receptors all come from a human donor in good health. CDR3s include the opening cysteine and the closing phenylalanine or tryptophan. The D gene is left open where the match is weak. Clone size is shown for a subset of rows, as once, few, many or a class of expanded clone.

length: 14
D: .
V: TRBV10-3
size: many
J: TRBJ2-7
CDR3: CAIRDPNDKDEQYF
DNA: TGTGCCATCAGAGATCCAAACGACAAGGACGAGCAGTACTTC

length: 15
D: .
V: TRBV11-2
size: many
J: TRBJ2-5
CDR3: CASSLGFREQETQYF
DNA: TGTGCCAGCAGCTTAGGGTTCCGGGAACAAGAGACCCAGTACTTC

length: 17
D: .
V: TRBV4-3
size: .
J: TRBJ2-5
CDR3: CASSQGLGRDVQETQYF
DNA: TGCGCCAGCAGCCAAGGTCTCGGACGCGACGTCCAAGAGACCCAGTACTTC

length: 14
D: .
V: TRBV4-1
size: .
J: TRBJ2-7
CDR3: CASSQVGGPDEQYF
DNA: TGCGCCAGCAGCCAAGTCGGAGGGCCCGACGAGCAGTACTTC

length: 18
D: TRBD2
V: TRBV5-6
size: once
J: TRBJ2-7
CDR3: CASSPFGVGGSSPYEQYF
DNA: TGTGCCAGCAGCCCGTTTGGGGTTGGCGGGAGTTCCCCCTACGAGCAGTACTTC

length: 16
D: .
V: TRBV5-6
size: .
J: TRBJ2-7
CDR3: CASSLVGASSYNEQYF
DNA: TGTGCCAGCAGTCTGGTAGGGGCCAGCTCCTACAATGAGCAGTACTTC

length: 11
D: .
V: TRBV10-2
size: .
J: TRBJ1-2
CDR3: CASRGLEGYTF
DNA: TGCGCCAGCAGGGGGCTGGAAGGCTACACCTTC

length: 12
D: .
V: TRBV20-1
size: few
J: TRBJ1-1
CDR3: CSATDPVTEAFF
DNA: TGCAGTGCTACCGACCCCGTCACTGAAGCTTTCTTT

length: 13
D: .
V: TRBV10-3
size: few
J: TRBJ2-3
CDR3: CAIVAALGDTQYF
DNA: TGTGCCATCGTGGCGGCCCTAGGGGATACGCAGTATTTT

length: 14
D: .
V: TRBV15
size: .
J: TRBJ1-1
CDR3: CATSGYRVGTEAFF
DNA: TGTGCCACCAGCGGGTACAGGGTGGGCACTGAAGCTTTCTTT

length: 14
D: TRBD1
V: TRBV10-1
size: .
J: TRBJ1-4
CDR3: CASWTGEVNEKLFF
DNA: TGCGCCAGCTGGACAGGGGAGGTTAATGAAAAACTGTTTTTT

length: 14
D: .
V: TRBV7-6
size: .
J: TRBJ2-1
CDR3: CASSPGPRSNEQFF
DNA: TGTGCCAGCAGCCCCGGCCCCCGGTCCAATGAGCAGTTCTTC

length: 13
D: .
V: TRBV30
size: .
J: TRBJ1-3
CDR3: CAWSSGLYDTIYF
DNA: TGTGCCTGGAGTAGTGGGCTCTATGACACCATATATTTT

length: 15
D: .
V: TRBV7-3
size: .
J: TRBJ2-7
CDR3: CASSLMAGVSYEQYF
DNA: TGTGCCAGCAGCTTGATGGCAGGGGTCTCCTACGAGCAGTACTTC

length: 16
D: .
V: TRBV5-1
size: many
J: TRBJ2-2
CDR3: CASTPDLKMDTGELFF
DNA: TGCGCCAGCACCCCGGACCTGAAGATGGACACCGGGGAGCTGTTTTTT

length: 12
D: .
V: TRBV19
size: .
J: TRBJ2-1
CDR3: CASSLWYNEQFF
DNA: TGTGCCAGTAGTCTGTGGTACAATGAGCAGTTCTTC

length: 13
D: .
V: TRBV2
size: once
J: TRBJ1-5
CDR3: CASSVFSNQPQHF
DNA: TGTGCCAGCAGTGTTTTTAGTAATCAGCCCCAGCATTTT

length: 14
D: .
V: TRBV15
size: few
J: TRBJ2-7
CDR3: CATSDTTTSYEQYF
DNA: TGTGCCACCAGCGATACAACGACCTCCTACGAGCAGTACTTC

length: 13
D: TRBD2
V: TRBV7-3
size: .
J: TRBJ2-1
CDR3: CASSGLAGNEQFF
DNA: TGTGCCAGCTCGGGACTAGCGGGCAATGAGCAGTTCTTC

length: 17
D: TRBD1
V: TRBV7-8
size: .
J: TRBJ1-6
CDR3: CASSLYPPGQGNSPLHF
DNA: TGTGCCAGCAGCTTATACCCCCCGGGACAGGGTAATTCACCCCTCCACTTT

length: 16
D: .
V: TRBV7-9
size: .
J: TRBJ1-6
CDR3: CASIREADIYNSPLHF
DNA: TGTGCCAGCATCCGGGAGGCAGACATCTATAATTCACCCCTCCACTTT

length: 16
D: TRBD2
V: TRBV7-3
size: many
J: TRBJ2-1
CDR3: CASSLTIREDNNEQFF
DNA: TGTGCCAGCAGCTTAACGATACGGGAGGACAACAATGAGCAGTTCTTC

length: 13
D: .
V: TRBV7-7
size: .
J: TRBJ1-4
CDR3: CASSLSSAEKLFF
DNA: TGTGCTAGCAGCTTGAGTTCGGCTGAAAAACTGTTTTTT

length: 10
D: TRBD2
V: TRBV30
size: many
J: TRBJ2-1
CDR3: CAWGTSGRFF
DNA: TGTGCCTGGGGGACTAGCGGACGGTTCTTC

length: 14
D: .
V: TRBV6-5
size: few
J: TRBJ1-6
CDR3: CASNTRGTQSPLHF
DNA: TGTGCCAGCAACACCAGGGGCACGCAGTCACCCCTCCACTTT

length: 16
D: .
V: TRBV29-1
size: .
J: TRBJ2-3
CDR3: CSVGFSGQASTDTQYF
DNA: TGCAGCGTCGGATTCTCGGGACAAGCATCGACAGATACGCAGTATTTT

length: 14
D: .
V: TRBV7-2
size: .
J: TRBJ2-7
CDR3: CASSPRRQNYEQYF
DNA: TGTGCCAGCAGCCCCAGACGGCAGAACTACGAGCAGTACTTC

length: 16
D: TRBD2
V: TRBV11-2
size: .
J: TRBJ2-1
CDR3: CASSAPGTSGRGEQFF
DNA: TGTGCCAGCAGCGCCCCCGGGACTAGCGGGAGAGGTGAGCAGTTCTTC

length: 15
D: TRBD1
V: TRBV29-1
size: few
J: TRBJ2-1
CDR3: CSVEADRGSYNEQFF
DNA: TGCAGCGTTGAAGCCGACAGGGGTTCCTACAATGAGCAGTTCTTC

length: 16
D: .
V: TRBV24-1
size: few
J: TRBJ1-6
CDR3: CATSDLDITHNSPLHF
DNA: TGTGCCACCAGTGACCTTGACATAACTCATAATTCACCCCTCCACTTT

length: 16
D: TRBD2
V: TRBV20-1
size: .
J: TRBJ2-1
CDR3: CSARDPSGRLWNEQFF
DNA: TGCAGTGCTAGAGATCCTAGCGGGAGATTATGGAATGAGCAGTTCTTC

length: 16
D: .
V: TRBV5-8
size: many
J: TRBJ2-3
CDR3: CASSNGGGAPTDTQYF
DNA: TGTGCCAGCAGCAATGGTGGGGGTGCCCCCACAGATACGCAGTATTTT

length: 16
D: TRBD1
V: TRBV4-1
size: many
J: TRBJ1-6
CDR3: CASSQGRQGAHSPLHF
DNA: TGCGCCAGCAGCCAGGGCAGACAGGGGGCGCATTCACCCCTCCACTTT

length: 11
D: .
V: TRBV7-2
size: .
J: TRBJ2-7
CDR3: CASSFREEQYF
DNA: TGTGCCAGCAGCTTTCGCGAGGAGCAGTACTTC

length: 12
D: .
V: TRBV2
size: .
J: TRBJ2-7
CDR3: CAIQTDPYEQYF
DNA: TGTGCCATTCAGACAGATCCCTACGAGCAGTACTTC

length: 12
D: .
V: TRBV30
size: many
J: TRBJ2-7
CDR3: CASGDSSYEQYF
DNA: TGTGCCTCCGGTGACAGTTCCTACGAGCAGTACTTC

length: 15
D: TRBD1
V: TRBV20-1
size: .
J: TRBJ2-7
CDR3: CSAPYAGRGSYEQYF
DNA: TGCAGTGCGCCCTACGCAGGCAGGGGGTCCTACGAGCAGTACTTC